The sequence of this T cell receptor (beta chain) was determined in a study of T cells in tumors and immune-related adverse events. This CDR3 is built from 12 residues. Trimming took 6 bases from V and 4 from J, leaving 9 bases between them. Germline loops: CDR1 SEHNR, CDR2 FQNEAQ (reference sequence). The data were produced by immunoSEQ multiplex PCR, yet TCRdb's version contains in-frame clones alone and is incomplete. Of tens of thousands of clones in the sample, about 93% were seen once. V is TRBV7-9 and J is TRBJ1-2; D remains ambiguous. The specimen was lymph node tissue, collected from a patient treated with anti-PD-1 therapy. The clonotype comes from a female donor with metastatic renal cell carcinoma. The CDR3 DNA sequence: TGTGCCAGCAGTCCGGGCTTCTATGGCTACACCTTC. This gives the protein CASSPGFYGYTF.